The 9 T cell receptor beta chains below were found in one sample sequenced in a study of T cells after yellow fever vaccination. Each CDR3 protein is one row after TCRdb ran MiXCR on the 5' RACE reads. The table has some 350,000 distinct CDR3 sequences, roughly 10% seen once; the top ten hold roughly 18%. Sample: PBMCs, taken on the day of the first yellow fever vaccination. All receptors come from a man younger than 35 who received the YFV17D yellow fever vaccine.

This clonotype was counted only a few times. The chain uses TRBV27 and TRBJ1-6, with 7 nucleotides matching TRBD1. This CDR3 is 18 amino acids long. The ends lost 2 bases at V and 4 bases at J; junction bases unmatched: 11. Germline CDR1 reads MNHEY; CDR2 reads SMNVEV (reference sequence). The CDR3 here is CASSLRTSTGRYNSPLHF. CDR3 nucleotides: TGTGCCAGCAGTTTACGGACCTCGACAGGGCGTTATAATTCACCCCTCCACTTT.

This rearrangement joins TRBV29-1 to TRBJ2-1, with D possibly TRBD1 on 7 matching bases. Germline CDR1 reads SQVTM; CDR2 reads ANQGSEA. V shed 7 bases and J shed 6 bases, with 10 bases lying between them. This CDR3 spans 11 amino acids. For the CDR3, the DNA is TGCAGCGCGCAGGGGGGCAATGAGCAGTTCTTC. Residues: CSAQGGNEQFF.

This clonotype was counted a few times. The chain couples TRBV5-1 to TRBJ2-1; 10 nucleotides align to TRBD2. V trimming: 2 bases; J trimming: 9 bases; junction bases outside the gene matches: 8. The CDR3 has 15 residues. CDR1 is SGHRS and CDR2 is YFSETQ in the germline V gene. CDR3 coding DNA: TGCGCCAGCAGCTTCCTAAGCGGGGGGGCCGGTGAGCAGTTCTTC. Translating it yields CASSFLSGGAGEQFF.

V usage is TRBV30 and J usage is TRBJ1-1, with D unclear. This CDR3 contains 12 residues. V lost 2 bases to trimming and J lost 3 bases, with 7 bases between them. The germline gives CDR1 GTSNPN, CDR2 SVGIG (reference sequence). The CDR3 bases are TGTGCCTGGAGTCGGCCCTACACTGAAGCTTTCTTT. The encoded protein is CAWSRPYTEAFF. Drawing the rest from reference TRBV30 and TRBJ1-1, the complete variable domain is SQTIHQWPATLVQPVGSPLSLECTVEGTSNPNLYWYRQAAGRGLQLLFYSVGIGQISSEVPQNLSASRPQDRQFILSSKKLLLSDSGFYLCAWSRPYTEAFFGQGTRLTVV.

This clonotype was seen only a few times. The chain employs TRBV2 and TRBJ2-7; D is unclear. Per the germline V gene, CDR1 is SNHLY and CDR2 is FYNNEI. Trimming took off 1 base at V and 2 bases at J, with 6 bases between the two ends. This CDR3 is 13 amino acids long. CDR3: CASSEGQTYEQYV. CDR3 coding DNA: TGTGCCAGCAGTGAAGGTCAGACCTACGAGCAGTACGTC.

The rearrangement links TRBV5-6 to TRBJ1-1, with a weak D call TRBD1 (6 bases). The CDR3 has 14 amino acids. CDR1 SGHDT and CDR2 YYEEEE come from the germline V gene. V lost 3 bases and J lost 5, with 14 bases in between. The CDR3 DNA reads TGTGCCAGCAGCTGGGGGGGCCCGGAAACTGAAGCTTTCTTT. It codes for CASSWGGPETEAFF.

The CDR3 DNA sequence: TGTGCCAGCAGCTCACAACTTATTATGAACACTGAAGCTTTCTTT. Translation gives CASSSQLIMNTEAFF. The rearrangement joins TRBV7-2 to TRBJ1-1; D gene unclear. The germline V and J ends were trimmed by 4 bases and 0 bases, with 12 bases remaining between them. Germline-derived CDR1 and CDR2 are SGHTA and FQGNSA. The CDR3 spans 15 residues.

The V call is TRBV9, the J call TRBJ2-2; D is ambiguous. CDR1 SGDLS and CDR2 YYNGEE come from the germline V gene. Trimming cost V 3 bases and J 7 bases, with 19 bases left between them. The CDR3 sequence is 16 residues long. The CDR3 nucleotides read TGTGCCAGCAGCGCTGGACGTAAAGCCTCGGGCGGGGAGCTGTTTTTT. Its translation: CASSAGRKASGGELFF.

This clonotype was recorded a few times. CDR3 coding DNA: TGTGCCAGCAGTTTAAACAGGGGGGCCTACGAGCAGTACGTC. Amino acid sequence: CASSLNRGAYEQYV. J is TRBJ2-7 and V is TRBV27; 8 bases are shared with TRBD1. Germline CDR1 is MNHEY and CDR2 is SMNVEV (reference sequence). V lost 2 bases, J lost 2 bases, and 2 bases stayed unmatched. The CDR3 covers 14 residues.